Detailed here is one T cell receptor beta chain. Clones were sequenced by immunoSEQ multiplex PCR, and TCRdb holds only the in-frame ones, with some missing. The sample records approximately 170,000 clones, around 80% being singletons. These data originate in a study of blood T cell repertoires in COVID-19. Across the study: The United States, Italy and Spain were the sources of the acute and convalescent COVID-19 samples. Nucleic acid was either cDNA or gDNA, and it came from T cells, B-cell-depleted T cells, or PBMCs.

The sequenced sample consisted of peripheral blood. The receptor comes from a woman in her sixties or seventies with COVID-19, enrolled during active disease.

For the CDR3, the DNA is TGTGCCAGCAGCTTCGTCGGGACAGGGCCCTCGGGAGAGCAGTACTTC. This gives the protein CASSFVGTGPSGEQYF. The chain couples TRBV5-6 to TRBJ2-7, with TRBD1 matching 9 bases. The CDR3 covers 16 residues. The germline V gene encodes CDR1 SGHDT and CDR2 YYEEEE. Unmatched junction bases numbered 13, after V lost 2 bases and J lost 7 bases. Looking up the rest from reference TRBV5-6 and TRBJ2-7 gives the full variable domain: DAGVTQSPTHLIKTRGQQVTLRCSPKSGHDTVSWYQQALGQGPQFIFQYYEEEERQRGNFPDRFSGHQFPNYSSELNVNALLLGDSALYLCASSFVGTGPSGEQYFGPGTRLTVT.